The 5 T cell receptor beta chains presented below share a single source sample, sequenced in a study of blood T cell repertoires in COVID-19. Here immunoSEQ multiplex PCR was the method, and the copy in TCRdb shows in-frame clones only, minus some. The table records 230,000 or so clones, 84% of them present only once. The material sequenced was peripheral blood. These receptor sequences come from a man aged 45-65 years with active or convalescent COVID-19.

This clone was seen more than once but under ten times. The chain recombines TRBV29-1 with TRBJ1-2; D unclear. CDR1 SQVTM and CDR2 ANQGSEA come from the germline V gene. V lost 4 bases to trimming and J lost 0 bases, with 6 bases between them. The CDR3 has 12 amino acids. CDR3 DNA sequence: TGCAGCGTTGGGCAGGCTAACTATGGCTACACCTTC. This codes for CSVGQANYGYTF.

This chain's CDR3 is CASSYPGQYEQYF. In DNA form, the CDR3 reads TGCGCCAGCAGTTACCCGGGACAGTACGAGCAGTACTTC. This chain connects TRBV10-1 to TRBJ2-7, with 7 bases identical to TRBD1. Trimming cost V 5 bases and J 4 bases; bases outside gene matches: 5. The CDR3 has 13 amino acids. Germline CDR1 WNHNN, CDR2 SYGVQD (reference sequence).

CDR3: CASRGGYEQYF. Here the CDR3 DNA reads TGTGCCAGTAGGGGGGGTTACGAGCAGTACTTC. The V and J genes are TRBV19 and TRBJ2-7; the D gene is possibly TRBD2 (6 bases). The V end lost 6 bases, the J end lost 4 bases, and 7 bases lay between the germline ends. Germline CDR1 LNHDA, CDR2 SQIVND (reference sequence). This CDR3 is 11 amino acids long. The whole variable domain, remainder taken from reference TRBV19 and TRBJ2-7, is DGGITQSPKYLFRKEGQNVTLSCEQNLNHDAMYWYRQDPGQGLRLIYYSQIVNDFQKGDIAEGYSVSREKKESFPLTVTSAQKNPTAFYLCASRGGYEQYFGPGTRLTVT.

This chain uses TRBV4-1 with TRBJ1-5, with TRBD1 identical over 9 bases. J lost 2 bases, V lost 0 bases, and 5 bases had no gene match. Germline CDR1 MGHRA, CDR2 YSYEKL. This CDR3 has 17 amino acids. The CDR3 region is CASSQDPGQGGNQPQHF. DNA for the CDR3: TGCGCCAGCAGCCAAGATCCGGGACAGGGCGGCAATCAGCCCCAGCATTTT.

The V gene is TRBV19, the J gene TRBJ2-5; 11 bases fit TRBD1. The CDR3 consists of 15 residues. The V gene end was trimmed by 5 bases and the J gene end by 4 bases; junction bases not matched to a gene: 6. Germline V gene sequence: CDR1 LNHDA, CDR2 SQIVND (reference sequence). The CDR3 sequence is CASSGGTGGGETQYF. CDR3 DNA: TGTGCCAGTAGTGGTGGGACAGGGGGGGGAGAGACCCAGTACTTC.